This T cell receptor (beta chain) appears in the sequencing data of a study of blood T cells in healthy people across ages. Primers used in a second PCR of about 6 to 11 cycles were a sample-barcoded 5' primer and a J-beta primer mix. Each of the cDNA molecules was tagged by a template-switch adaptor with 12 random nucleotides. TCRdb reprocessed the 5' RACE reads via MiXCR and lists one record per CDR3 protein. The data show about 1.1 million distinct CDR3 sequences, about two fifths seen once. General observations from the study: Per million T cells, TCR beta diversity dropped about linearly as age rose.

Only a few counts were recorded for this clonotype. Antigen unknown. V was shortened by 6 bases and J by 2 bases, with 15 bases between the two germline ends. This CDR3 spans 15 amino acids. Germline values: CDR1 ENHRY, CDR2 SYGVKD. Sequences were obtained from blood. The TCR was taken from a man aged 18 to 35 in good health. The chain employs TRBV10-3 and TRBJ2-3; possibly TRBD1 or TRBD2 for D (5 bases each). The CDR3 nucleotides read TGTGCCATCAGAGACCCCGGGGCCACCACAGATACGCAGTATTTT. It encodes CAIRDPGATTDTQYF.